The rows below give T cell receptor beta chains drawn from one sample of a study of identical twins. TCRdb fed the 5' RACE reads into MiXCR, producing one record per CDR3 protein. The sample records 500,000 to 650,000 distinct CDR3 sequences, about 7% being singletons. In addition, the sample was reused for a study of yellow fever vaccine responses in identical twins.

Sequenced: PBMCs. These receptor sequences come from a woman aged 18-29 years in good health. CDR3s include the opening cysteine and the closing phenylalanine or tryptophan.

TRBV28 14 CASSFRARGREAFF
TRBV5-1 15 CASSFESSGANVLTF
TRBV12-3/TRBV12-4 14 CASSFSGRVYEQYF
TRBV20-1 18 CSAREVRFDPHRPETQYF
TRBV4-2 18 CASSRTPLASLKKEEQYF
TRBV12-3/TRBV12-4 15 CASRPSTGYGEKLFF
TRBV28 12 CASSLSMSEQFF
TRBV5-6 14 CASSGSWAGDTQYF
TRBV28 16 CASKTGERYGTDTQYF
TRBV29-1 10 CSVESYGYTF
TRBV7-8 14 CASSLWRAQDEQYF
TRBV12-3/TRBV12-4 15 CASSAPTFSGNTIYF
TRBV9 14 CASSPDSSNQPQHF
TRBV20-1 13 CSARETTTNEQFF
TRBV20-1 14 CSALRSGEGYTQYF
TRBV7-4 16 CASSLLDAERLETQYF